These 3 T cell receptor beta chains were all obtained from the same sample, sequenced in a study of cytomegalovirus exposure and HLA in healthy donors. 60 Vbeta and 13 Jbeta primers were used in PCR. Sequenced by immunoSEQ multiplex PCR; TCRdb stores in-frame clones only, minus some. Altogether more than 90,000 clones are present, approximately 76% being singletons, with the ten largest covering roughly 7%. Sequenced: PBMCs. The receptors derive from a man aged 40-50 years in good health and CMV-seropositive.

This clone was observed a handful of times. The CDR3 DNA sequence: TGCGCCAGCAGCAAGGGGCTCAATGAAAAACTGTTTTTT. Protein: CASSKGLNEKLFF. The V and J genes are TRBV4-1 and TRBJ1-4; the D gene is possibly TRBD1 (5 bases). This CDR3 has 13 amino acids. Germline CDR1 reads MGHRA; CDR2 reads YSYEKL. Between the trimmed V and J ends, which lost 5 bases and 5 bases, there was a span of 9 bases.

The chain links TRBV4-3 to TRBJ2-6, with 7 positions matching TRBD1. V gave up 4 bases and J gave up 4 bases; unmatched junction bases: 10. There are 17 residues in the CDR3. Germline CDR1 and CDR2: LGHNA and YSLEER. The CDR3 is CASSLDLQGTGANVLTF. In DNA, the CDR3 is TGCGCCAGCAGCCTGGACCTACAGGGGACAGGGGCCAACGTCCTGACTTTC.

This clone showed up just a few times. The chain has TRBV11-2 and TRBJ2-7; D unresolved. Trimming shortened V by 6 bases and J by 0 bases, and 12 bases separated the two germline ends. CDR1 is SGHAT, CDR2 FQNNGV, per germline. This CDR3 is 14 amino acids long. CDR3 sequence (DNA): TGTGCCAGCAGATCCGGGTCCTCCTCCTACGAGCAGTACTTC. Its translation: CASRSGSSSYEQYF.